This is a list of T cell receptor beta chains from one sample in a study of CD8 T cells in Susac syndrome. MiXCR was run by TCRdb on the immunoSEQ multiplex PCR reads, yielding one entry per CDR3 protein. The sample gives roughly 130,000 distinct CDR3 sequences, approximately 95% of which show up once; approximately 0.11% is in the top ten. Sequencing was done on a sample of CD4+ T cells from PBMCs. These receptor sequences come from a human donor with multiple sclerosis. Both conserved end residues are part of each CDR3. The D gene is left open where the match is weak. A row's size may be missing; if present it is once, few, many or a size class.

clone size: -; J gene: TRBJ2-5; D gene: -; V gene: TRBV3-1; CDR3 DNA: TGTGCCAGCAGCCAAGAACAGACCCAGTACTTC; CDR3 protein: CASSQEQTQYF
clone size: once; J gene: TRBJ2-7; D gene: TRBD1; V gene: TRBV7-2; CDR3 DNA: TGTGCCAGCAGCATTCCCGGGACAGTTATCTACGAGCAGTACTTC; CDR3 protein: CASSIPGTVIYEQYF
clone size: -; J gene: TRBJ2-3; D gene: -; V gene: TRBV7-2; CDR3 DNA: TGTGCCAGCAGGTCGGGGGGCACAGATACGCAGTATTTT; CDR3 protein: CASRSGGTDTQYF
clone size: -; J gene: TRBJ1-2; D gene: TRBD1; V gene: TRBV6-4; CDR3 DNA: TGTGCCAGTTGCCCAACCGGGACAGGGGGACGGCACACCTTC; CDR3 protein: CASCPTGTGGRHTF
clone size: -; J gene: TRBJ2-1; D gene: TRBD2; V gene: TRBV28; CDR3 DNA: TGTGCCAGCAGTTTATGGGGGACTAGCGGGAGGAGAAACAATGAGCAGTTCTTC; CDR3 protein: CASSLWGTSGRRNNEQFF
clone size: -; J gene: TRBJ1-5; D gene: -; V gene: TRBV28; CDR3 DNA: TGTGCCAGCAGCCCATTCGGCGGGGTATCCGCCCATCAGCCCCAGCATTTT; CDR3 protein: CASSPFGGVSAHQPQHF
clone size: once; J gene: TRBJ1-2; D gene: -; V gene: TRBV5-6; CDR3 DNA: TGTGCCAGCAGCTTAAGGAGAACACAGGGCTACACCTTC; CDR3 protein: CASSLRRTQGYTF
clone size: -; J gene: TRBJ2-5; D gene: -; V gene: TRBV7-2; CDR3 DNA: TGTGCCAGCAGCTTCCGTCGAAGTTACTCAAAAGAGACCCAGTACTTC; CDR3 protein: CASSFRRSYSKETQYF
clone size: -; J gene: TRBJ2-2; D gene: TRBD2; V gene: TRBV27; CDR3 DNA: TGTGCCAGCAGTGGTAGGACAGGACTAGCGGGAGGGCCAGTCGGGGAGCTGTTTTTT; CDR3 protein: CASSGRTGLAGGPVGELFF
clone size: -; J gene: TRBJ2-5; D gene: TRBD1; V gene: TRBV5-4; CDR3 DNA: TGTGCCAGCAGCTTGTGGGACAGGGGCCAAGAGACCCAGTACTTC; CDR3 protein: CASSLWDRGQETQYF
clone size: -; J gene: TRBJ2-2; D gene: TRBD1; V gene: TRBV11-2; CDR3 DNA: TGTGCCAGCAGCTTAGGAGCATGGGACAGGGAAGGGAGCACCGGGGAGCTGTTTTTT; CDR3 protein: CASSLGAWDREGSTGELFF
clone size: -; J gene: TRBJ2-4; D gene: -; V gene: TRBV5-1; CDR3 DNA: TGCGCCAGCAGCCGCGGGGAAAACATTCAGTACTTC; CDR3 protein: CASSRGENIQYF
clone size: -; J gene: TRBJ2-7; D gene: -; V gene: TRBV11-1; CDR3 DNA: TGTGCCAGCAGCCAGGGACGATGGCAGTACTTC; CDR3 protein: CASSQGRWQYF
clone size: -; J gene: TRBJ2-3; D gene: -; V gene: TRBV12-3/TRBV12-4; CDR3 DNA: TGTGCCAGCAAGGCTCGCACAGATACGCAGTATTTT; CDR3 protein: CASKARTDTQYF
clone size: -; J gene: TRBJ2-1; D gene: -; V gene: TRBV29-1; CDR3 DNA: TGCAGCGTTGAAGAGGTAAACTCCTACAATGAGCAGTTCTTC; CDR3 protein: CSVEEVNSYNEQFF
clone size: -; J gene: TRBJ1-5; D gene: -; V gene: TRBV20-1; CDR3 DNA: TGCAGTGCTGCGCGGGCCGGGGTTAGCAATCAGCCCCAGCATTTT; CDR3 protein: CSAARAGVSNQPQHF
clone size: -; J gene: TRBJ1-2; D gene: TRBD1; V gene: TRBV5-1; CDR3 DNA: TGCGCCAGCAGCTTAGATCCAGGGGGCAGTGGCTACACCTTC; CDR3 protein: CASSLDPGGSGYTF
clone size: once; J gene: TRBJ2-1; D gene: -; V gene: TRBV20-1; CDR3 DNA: TGCAGTGCTAGAGATTTACGGGACGCCTACAATGAGCAGTTCTTC; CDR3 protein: CSARDLRDAYNEQFF
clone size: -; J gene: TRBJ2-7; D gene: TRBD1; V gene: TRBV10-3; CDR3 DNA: TGTGCCATCAACTCCGGGACAGGGGACGATCGGTACGAGCAGTACTTC; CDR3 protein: CAINSGTGDDRYEQYF
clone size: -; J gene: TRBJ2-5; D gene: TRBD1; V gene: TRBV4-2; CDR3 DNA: TGTGCCAGCAGCCAAGAAGGCAGGGGGCACGAGACCCAGTACTTC; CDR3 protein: CASSQEGRGHETQYF
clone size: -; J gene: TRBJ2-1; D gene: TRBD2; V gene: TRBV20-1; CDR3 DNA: TGCAGTGCTAGAGGCCCCTATCGACTAGCGGGGGCGGGGAATGAGCAGTTCTTC; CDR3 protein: CSARGPYRLAGAGNEQFF
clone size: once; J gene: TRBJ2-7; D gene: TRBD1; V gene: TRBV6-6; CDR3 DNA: TGTGCCAGCCGAGGGCAGGGGGCCTACGAGCAGTACTTC; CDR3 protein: CASRGQGAYEQYF
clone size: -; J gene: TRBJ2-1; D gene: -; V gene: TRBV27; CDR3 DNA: TGTGCCAGCAGTTTATTTCCAGCGGGTGTTTCCTACAATGAGCAGTTCTTC; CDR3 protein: CASSLFPAGVSYNEQFF
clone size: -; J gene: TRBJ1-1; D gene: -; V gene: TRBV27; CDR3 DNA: TGTGCCAGCAGTTTGAAGAGGGGGATTAACACTGAAGCTTTCTTT; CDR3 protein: CASSLKRGINTEAFF
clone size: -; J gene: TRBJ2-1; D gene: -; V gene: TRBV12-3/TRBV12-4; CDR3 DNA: TGTGCCAGCGGCGGGACAGAGCAGTTCTTC; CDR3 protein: CASGGTEQFF
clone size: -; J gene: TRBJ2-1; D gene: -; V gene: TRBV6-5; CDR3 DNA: TGTGCCAGCAGTTCGCTAGCGGAGGGGGTCTACAATGAGCAGTTCTTC; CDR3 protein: CASSSLAEGVYNEQFF
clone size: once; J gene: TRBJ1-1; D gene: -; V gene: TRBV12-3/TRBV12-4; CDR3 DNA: TGTGCCAGCAGTTTAGGCAGGACAGTTGAAGCTTTCTTT; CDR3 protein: CASSLGRTVEAFF
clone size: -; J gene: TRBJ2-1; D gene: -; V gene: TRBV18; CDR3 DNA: TGTGCCAGCTCACCAGGCTTTGGCGATTACAATGAGCAGTTCTTC; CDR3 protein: CASSPGFGDYNEQFF
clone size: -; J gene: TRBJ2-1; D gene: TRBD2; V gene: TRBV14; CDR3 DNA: TGTGCCAGCAGCCAAGAGGTACTAGCGGGACAGTATGAGCAGTTCTTC; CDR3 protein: CASSQEVLAGQYEQFF
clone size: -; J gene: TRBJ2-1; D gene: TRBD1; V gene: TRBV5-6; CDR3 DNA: TGTGCCAGCAGCTTCCGGGACAGACCCTACAATGAGCAGTTCTTC; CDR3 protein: CASSFRDRPYNEQFF
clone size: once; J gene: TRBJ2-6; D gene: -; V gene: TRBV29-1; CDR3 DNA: TGCAGCGCCAGTACAACGTCTGGGGCCAACGTCCTGACTTTC; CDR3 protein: CSASTTSGANVLTF
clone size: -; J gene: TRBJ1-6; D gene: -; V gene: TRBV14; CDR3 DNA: TGTGCCAGCAGCCTTAACTGGATTAATTCACCCCTCCACTTT; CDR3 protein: CASSLNWINSPLHF
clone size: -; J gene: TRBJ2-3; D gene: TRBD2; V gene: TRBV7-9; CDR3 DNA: TGTGCCAGCACCCCTCTCTCTAGCGGAAGCACAGATACGCAGTATTTT; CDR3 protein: CASTPLSSGSTDTQYF
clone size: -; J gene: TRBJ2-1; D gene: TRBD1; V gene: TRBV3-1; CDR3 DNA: TGTGCCAGCAGCCGGCCCGGGACAGGGGGCTTTGAGCAGTTCTTC; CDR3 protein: CASSRPGTGGFEQFF
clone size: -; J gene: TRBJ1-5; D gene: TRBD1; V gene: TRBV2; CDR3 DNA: TGTGCCAGCAGGCCGGACAGGGGTTTGAGTGGTGGCAATCAGCCCCAGCATTTT; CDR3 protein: CASRPDRGLSGGNQPQHF
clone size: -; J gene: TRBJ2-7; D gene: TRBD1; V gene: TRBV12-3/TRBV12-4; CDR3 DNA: TGTGCCAGCAGCCACAGGGGCGAGCAGTACTTC; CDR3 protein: CASSHRGEQYF
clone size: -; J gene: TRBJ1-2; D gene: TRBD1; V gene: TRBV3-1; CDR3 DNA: TGTGCCAGCACCTCAGGGGGCCGAGGCTATGGCTACACCTTC; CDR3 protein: CASTSGGRGYGYTF
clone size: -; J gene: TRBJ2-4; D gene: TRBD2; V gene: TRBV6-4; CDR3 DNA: TGTGCCAGCAGTGACGGGACTAGCGGGAGAAACATTCAGTACTTC; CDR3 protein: CASSDGTSGRNIQYF
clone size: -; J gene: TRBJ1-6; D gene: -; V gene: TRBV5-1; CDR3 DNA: TGCGCCAGCAGCCCGCAACAGGGCCTTAATTCACCCCTCCACTTT; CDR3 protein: CASSPQQGLNSPLHF
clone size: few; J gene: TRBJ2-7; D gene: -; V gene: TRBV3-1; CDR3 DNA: TGTGCCAGCAGCCAAGCGGGAAGCTCCTACGAGCAGTACTTC; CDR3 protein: CASSQAGSSYEQYF
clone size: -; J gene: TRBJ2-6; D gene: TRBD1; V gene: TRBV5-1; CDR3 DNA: TGCGCCAGCAGCTTGGACGGGACAGTCCTCTCTGGGGCCAACGTCCTGACTTTC; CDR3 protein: CASSLDGTVLSGANVLTF
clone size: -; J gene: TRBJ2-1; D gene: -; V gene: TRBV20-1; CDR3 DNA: TGCAGTGCTAGTCGGGGGAGTTCTTACAATGAGCAGTTCTTC; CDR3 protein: CSASRGSSYNEQFF
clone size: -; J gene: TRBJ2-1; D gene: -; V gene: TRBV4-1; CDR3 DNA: TGCGCCAGCAGCCACCTGACTAACTCCTACAATGAGCAGTTCTTC; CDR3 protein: CASSHLTNSYNEQFF
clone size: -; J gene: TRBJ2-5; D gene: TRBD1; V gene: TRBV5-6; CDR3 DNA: TGTGCCAGCAGCTTGAACCGACAGGGTAGAGAGACCCAGTACTTC; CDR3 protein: CASSLNRQGRETQYF
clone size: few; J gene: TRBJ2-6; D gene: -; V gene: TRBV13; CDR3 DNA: TGTGCCAGCAGTTTAGGGGCTACTGGGGCCAACGTCCTGACTTTC; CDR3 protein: CASSLGATGANVLTF
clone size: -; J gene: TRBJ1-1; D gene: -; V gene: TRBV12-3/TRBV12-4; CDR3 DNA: TGTGCCAGCAGTCAACAGGGTGGCCTTACTGAAGCTTTCTTT; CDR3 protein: CASSQQGGLTEAFF
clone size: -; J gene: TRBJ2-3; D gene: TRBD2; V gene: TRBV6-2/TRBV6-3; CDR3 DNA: TGTGCCAGCAGGCCCCTAGCGGCGACAGATACGCAGTATTTT; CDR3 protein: CASRPLAATDTQYF
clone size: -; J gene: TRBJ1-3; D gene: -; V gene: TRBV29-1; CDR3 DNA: TGCAGCGTTGATATGCGGCGGGGGAGCTCTGGAAACACCATATATTTT; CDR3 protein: CSVDMRRGSSGNTIYF
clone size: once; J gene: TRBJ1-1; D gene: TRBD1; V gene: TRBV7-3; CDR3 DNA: TGTGCCAGCAGCTGGCAGGGGGACACTGAAGCTTTCTTT; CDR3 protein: CASSWQGDTEAFF
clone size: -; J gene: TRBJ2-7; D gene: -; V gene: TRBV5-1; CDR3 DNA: TGCGCCAGCAGCACCGGACAGCCGGGCGTCGAGCAGTACTTC; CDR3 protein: CASSTGQPGVEQYF
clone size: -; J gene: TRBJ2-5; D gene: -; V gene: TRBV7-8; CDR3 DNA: TGTGCCAGCAGCTCAGGTGGGGGCCCTGAGACCCAGTACTTC; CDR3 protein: CASSSGGGPETQYF
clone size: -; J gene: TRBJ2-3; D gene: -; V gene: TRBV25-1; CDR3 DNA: TGTGCCAGCAGTGACCCGAGGGTTAGCACAGATACGCAGTATTTT; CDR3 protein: CASSDPRVSTDTQYF
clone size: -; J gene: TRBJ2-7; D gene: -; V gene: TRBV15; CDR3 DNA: TGTGCCACCAGCAGAGATCCCCGCTACGAGCAGTACTTC; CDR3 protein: CATSRDPRYEQYF
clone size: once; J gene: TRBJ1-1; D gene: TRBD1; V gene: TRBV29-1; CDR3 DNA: TGCAGCGTTACACAGGGGACGGGCACTGAAGCTTTCTTT; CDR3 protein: CSVTQGTGTEAFF
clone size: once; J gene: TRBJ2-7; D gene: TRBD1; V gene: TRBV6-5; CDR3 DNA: TGTGCCAGCAGACTTCCCGGGACAGGGCACGACGAGCAGTACTTC; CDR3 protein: CASRLPGTGHDEQYF
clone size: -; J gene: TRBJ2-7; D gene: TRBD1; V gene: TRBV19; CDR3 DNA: TGTGCCAGTAGTAAGGGACAGTACTACGAGCAGTACTTC; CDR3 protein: CASSKGQYYEQYF
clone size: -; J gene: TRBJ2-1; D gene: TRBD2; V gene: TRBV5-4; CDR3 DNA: TGTGCCAGCAGCCCTGGACTAGCGGGGGACAATGAGCAGTTCTTC; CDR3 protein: CASSPGLAGDNEQFF
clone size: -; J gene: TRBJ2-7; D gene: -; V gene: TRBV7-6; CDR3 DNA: TGTGCCAGCAGCTTAGAGGGGACACGACACGAGCAGTACTTC; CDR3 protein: CASSLEGTRHEQYF
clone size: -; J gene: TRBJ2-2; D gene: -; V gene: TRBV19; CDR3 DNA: TGTGCCAGTAGTATTGTTCCAAACACCGGGGAGCTGTTTTTT; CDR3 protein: CASSIVPNTGELFF